This TCR beta chain comes out of a study of T cells in Graves' hyperthyroidism and ophthalmopathy. Per germline, CDR1 WSHSY and CDR2 SAAADI. This CDR3 is built from 17 residues. V dropped 3 bases and J dropped 8; count of bases not matched to a gene: 12. This clonotype has more than one count but fewer than ten. The source material, RNA transcripts, was used to amplify TCR beta CDR3 regions. HTBI primers were the set used in a first-round RT-PCR of the TCR CDR3. TCRdb itself ran the multiplex PCR reads through MiXCR, one entry per CDR3 protein. This sample has about 600,000 distinct CDR3 sequences, with about 16% found just once.

The chain is built from TRBV10-2 and TRBJ1-6; 8 nucleotides line up with TRBD1. The sequencing sample was made of blood. This receptor was obtained from a woman aged 40 to 50 with Graves' ophthalmopathy. The CDR3 region has the DNA TGCGCCAGCAGTGAATGGCAGGGGGCCCTCTTGTATTCACCCCTCCACTTT. It specifies CASSEWQGALLYSPLHF.